A single sample gave rise to the 24 T cell receptor beta chains below, sequenced in a study of metastatic and nonmetastatic thyroid tumors. TCRdb redid the clone calls on the PCR reads using MiXCR. The sample holds about 92,000 clones, about 15% seen once. Every patient underwent thyroid surgery untreated. The sample taken for sequencing was blood. The receptors come from a female donor with papillary thyroid cancer or a benign thyroid nodule (not recorded which). Some clones in this sample may be carry-over from other donors' samples.

This clone was seen a handful of times. Mismatch with germline at one junction end may stem from a read error. The chain couples TRBV6-5 to TRBJ2-7, with D perhaps TRBD1 (6 bases). CDR3 size: 12 residues. Germline V gene lookup returns CDR1 MNHEY and CDR2 SVGAGI. CDR3 sequence reads: CASGYADSEQYF. CDR3 nucleotides: TGTGCCAGCGGTTATGCGGACAGCGAGCAGTACTTC.

This clone occurred many times. The V gene is TRBV4-2, the J gene TRBJ2-2; 9 positions match TRBD2. V lost 4 bases and J lost 4; bases outside the gene matches: 13. The CDR3 is 18 residues long. Germline-derived CDR1 and CDR2 are LGHNA and YNFKEQ. The CDR3 loop reads CASSPSLGGGAVTGELFF. The CDR3 DNA is TGTGCCAGCAGCCCCAGTTTAGGCGGGGGGGCCGTCACCGGGGAGCTGTTTTTT.

On this clone itself: A much more abundant neighbour one base away suggests this may be a read error. V gene TRBV10-3 combines with J gene TRBJ2-3, with a possible D match to TRBD2 (7 bases). Trimming left V 10 bases short and J 5 bases short, with 16 bases between. The CDR3 runs 13 residues. The V gene's germline CDR1 is ENHRY and CDR2 SYGVKD. The CDR3: CATLEGGGDTQYF. CDR3 DNA: TGTGCCACCTTGGAGGGGGGGGGAGATACGCAGTATTTT.

This clone was picked up many times. The gene calls are TRBV7-3 and TRBJ1-6; D is ambiguous. Per the germline V gene, CDR1 is SGHTA and CDR2 is FQGTGA. V lost 2 bases to trimming and J lost 5 bases, with 7 bases between them. CDR3 length: 14 residues. Here the CDR3 reads CASSLGHDNSPLHF. The CDR3 DNA reads as TGTGCCAGCAGCTTAGGCCACGATAATTCACCCCTCCACTTT.

Many counts were recorded for this clone. This same CDR3 is encoded by further DNA sequences in the sample. The rearrangement links TRBV10-3 to TRBJ2-3, with D perhaps TRBD1 (5 bases). The germline V and J ends were trimmed by 1 base and 1 base, with 9 bases remaining between them. Germline CDR1 is ENHRY and CDR2 is SYGVKD. This CDR3 is 15 amino acids long. The DNA for the CDR3 is TGTGCCATCAGTGAGTATGCAGGGCGCACAGATACGCAGTATTTT. Residues: CAISEYAGRTDTQYF.

Comment on this clone: At one end the junction does not follow the germline gene, possibly because of a read error. Other DNA sequences from this sample encode an identical CDR3 as well. V and J are TRBV4-2 and TRBJ1-5; tentatively, D is TRBD1 (6 bases). Germline values: CDR1 LGHNA, CDR2 YNFKEQ. CDR3 length: 13 residues. CDR3 residues: CASSHDRNQPQHF. The CDR3 DNA reads as TGTGCAAGCAGTCACGACAGGAATCAGCCCCAGCATTTT.

This clone has at least ten counts. The rearrangement joins TRBV14 to TRBJ1-2, with TRBD1 matching 9 bases. The trim removed 3 bases at V and 1 base at J, leaving 6 bases unmatched. The CDR3 spans 16 residues. Germline assignment: CDR1 SGHDN and CDR2 FVKESK. CDR3 in DNA: TGTGCCAGCAGCCATTGGACAGGGGAGGGTAACTATGGCTACACCTTC. It encodes CASSHWTGEGNYGYTF.

This clone was observed many times. The chain uses TRBV6-1 and TRBJ1-1; possible D gene TRBD1, 5 bases. Trimming pared 9 bases from V and 6 bases from J, leaving 20 bases between. This CDR3 region has 14 residues. The germline V gene has CDR1 MNHNS and CDR2 SASEGT. The CDR3 protein is CASDPRVEGSEAFF. CDR3 in DNA: TGTGCCAGTGATCCCAGGGTTGAGGGCTCTGAAGCTTTCTTT.

Concerning this clone: A much larger clone differs by one base, so this may be a read error. The chain combines TRBV28 with TRBJ2-4; D ambiguous. CDR1 and CDR2 from the germline V gene are MDHEN and SYDVKM. V lost 3 bases to trimming and J lost 6 bases, with 9 bases between them. The CDR3 covers 13 residues. As DNA, the CDR3 is TGTGCCAGCAGTTTTGAGGAGAGAAACATTCAGTACTTC. Its translation: CASSFEERNIQYF.

For this clone: A single base separates this from a much larger clone, so it may be a read error. The sample contains more than one DNA sequence encoding this CDR3. The CDR3 loop reads CASSQTRQGLTEAFF. The CDR3 DNA follows: TGCGCCAGTAGCCAGACTCGACAGGGGCTCACTGAAGCTTTCTTT. V gene TRBV5-1 combines with J gene TRBJ1-1, with TRBD1 matching over 8 bases. J was trimmed by 4 bases and V by 8 bases; bases with no gene match: 13. This CDR3 is built from 15 residues. The germline V gene encodes CDR1 SGHRS and CDR2 YFSETQ.

As concerns this clone: A single base separates this from a much larger clone, so it may be a read error. The chain has TRBV7-9 and TRBJ2-1; unclear D gene. Germline CDR1 and CDR2: SEHNR and FQNEAQ (reference sequence). This CDR3 is 14 amino acids long. Trimming left V 5 bases short and J 7 bases short, with 15 bases between. As DNA, the CDR3 is TGTGCCAGCAGCGATAGCCCCTCGGTGAATGAGCAGTTCTTC. Its translation: CASSDSPSVNEQFF. The complete variable domain, with remaining parts taken from reference TRBV7-9 and TRBJ2-1, reads DTGVSQNPRHKITKRGQNVTFRCDPISEHNRLYWYRQTLGQGPEFLTYFQNEAQLEKSRLLSDRFSAERPKGSFSTLEIQRTEQGDSAMYLCASSDSPSVNEQFFGPGTRLTVL.

Ten or more counts support this clone. This chain connects TRBV2 to TRBJ2-7; D is possibly TRBD2 (7 bases). The germline V gene encodes CDR1 SNHLY and CDR2 FYNNEI. Trimming took 6 bases from V and 1 from J, leaving 16 bases between them. The CDR3 is made up of 15 amino acids. CDR3 sequence reads: CASSKGGDASYEQYF. The CDR3 region has the DNA TGTGCCAGCAGCAAAGGGGGGGACGCATCCTACGAGCAGTACTTC.

In the case of this clone: A much larger clone lies a single base off, so this may be a read error. CDR3 nucleotides: TGTGCCAGCATCCGGGGAACAGGGGAGAGGAACACTGAAGCTTTCTTT. Residues: CASIRGTGERNTEAFF. The chain employs TRBV5-5 and TRBJ1-1; 7 bases line up with TRBD1. Trimming at V came to 6 bases and at J to 1 base, leaving 12 bases not matched to a gene. This CDR3 contains 16 residues. Looked up from germline, CDR1 is SGHKS and CDR2 is YYEKEE (reference sequence).

This clone was seen ten or more times. The chain couples TRBV28 to TRBJ2-1; D possibly corresponds to TRBD1 (5 bases). The CDR3 loop spans 14 amino acids. Trimming stripped 8 bases from V and 5 bases from J, with 16 bases between. Germline loops: CDR1 MDHEN, CDR2 SYDVKM. CDR3 loop: CASVQGKGNNEQFF. The CDR3 coding sequence is TGTGCCAGCGTCCAGGGAAAAGGGAACAATGAGCAGTTCTTC.

This clone was seen at least ten times. In the same sample, other DNA sequences code for this CDR3. The rearrangement uses TRBV18 and TRBJ1-5, with D maybe TRBD1 (6 bases). The ends were cut back, 5 bases at V and 11 bases at J, with 13 bases in the middle. Germline CDR1 KGHSH, CDR2 LQKENI. This CDR3 is 12 amino acids long. In DNA, the CDR3 is TGTGCCAGCTCAACGGGGGACACGACCCAGCATTTT. Protein product: CASSTGDTTQHF.

This clone was observed many times. This sequence joins TRBV6-1 and TRBJ2-5, with 9 bases matching TRBD2. V trimming: 5 bases; J trimming: 2 bases; junction bases outside the gene matches: 9. Germline V gene lookup returns CDR1 MNHNS and CDR2 SASEGT. The CDR3 consists of 16 residues. Here the CDR3 reads CASSPGVAGEQETQYF. The DNA of the CDR3 is TGTGCCAGCAGTCCCGGGGTAGCGGGGGAACAAGAGACCCAGTACTTC.

Many counts were recorded for this clone. The chain has TRBV6-1 and TRBJ2-7; D unclear. With 5 bases removed from V and 7 bases from J, the gap between germline ends came to 18 bases. Germline lookup yields CDR1 MNHNS and CDR2 SASEGT. This CDR3 has 14 amino acids. CDR3 bases: TGTGCCAGCAGTTCCATTCGGGCCACGGCGGAGCAGTACTTC. This sequence encodes CASSSIRATAEQYF.

Notes on this clone: An end of the junction does not agree with germline; a read error may underlie this. V and J are TRBV27 and TRBJ1-6; a possible D gene is TRBD1 (6 bases). The CDR3 loop spans 15 amino acids. Germline V gene lookup returns CDR1 MNHEY and CDR2 SMNVEV (reference sequence). DNA of the CDR3: TGTTCCAGCAGCCCCGGACAGTGGGCGAATTCACCCCTCCACTTT. Its translation: CSSSPGQWANSPLHF.

Of note for this clone: Given a much more abundant clone one base away, this may be a read error. The chain joins TRBV20-1 to TRBJ2-5; D gene unclear. Between the trimmed V and J ends, which lost 1 base and 10 bases, there was a span of 16 bases. This CDR3 comprises 13 residues. Germline V gives CDR1 DFQATT, CDR2 SNEGSKA (reference sequence). The CDR3 region has the DNA TGCAGTGCTAGAGCTGATTCACCTGGGGACCAGTACTTC. Protein sequence: CSARADSPGDQYF.

In this sample, this clone turned up many times. The chain has TRBV7-9 and TRBJ2-7; possibly TRBD1 for D (6 bases). Germline CDR1 SEHNR, CDR2 FQNEAQ (reference sequence). V gave up 2 bases and J gave up 5 bases, with 13 bases separating them. The CDR3 totals 14 residues. The CDR3 reads CASSLRQGFDEQYF. The CDR3 DNA follows: TGTGCCAGCAGCTTACGGCAGGGGTTTGACGAGCAGTACTTC. The complete variable domain, with remaining parts taken from reference TRBV7-9 and TRBJ2-7, reads DTGVSQNPRHKITKRGQNVTFRCDPISEHNRLYWYRQTLGQGPEFLTYFQNEAQLEKSRLLSDRFSAERPKGSFSTLEIQRTEQGDSAMYLCASSLRQGFDEQYFGPGTRLTVT.

Ten or more counts support this clone. J is TRBJ2-1 and V is TRBV15; D tentatively fits TRBD1 or TRBD2 (5 bases each). Trimming pared 2 bases from V and 0 bases from J, leaving 11 bases between. Germline V CDR1 and CDR2: LNHNV, YYDKDF (reference sequence). The CDR3 has 16 amino acids. CDR3 loop: CATSRPYGGSYNEQFF. In nucleotides, the CDR3 is TGTGCCACCAGCAGACCCTATGGGGGCTCCTACAATGAGCAGTTCTTC.

This clone was seen at least ten times. The chain uses TRBV9 and TRBJ1-4, with D possibly being TRBD1 (6 bases). The length of the CDR3 is 14 residues. In germline, CDR1 is SGDLS, CDR2 YYNGEE. The V end was cut by 6 bases, the J end by 8 bases, with 17 bases between. DNA for the CDR3: TGTGCCAGCAACTCCGGACAGCGCGGGGAAAAACTGTTTTTT. Its protein is CASNSGQRGEKLFF.

The table lists this clone with many counts. In nucleotides, the CDR3 is TGTGCCAGCAGTTTAGTAGTCGGGGGCGAGCAGTACTTC. Its translation is CASSLVVGGEQYF. This sequence joins TRBV12-3 or TRBV12-4 and TRBJ2-7; D may be TRBD2 (6 bases). The CDR3 has 13 amino acids. Deletions cut 1 base from V and 6 bases from J, with 10 bases between.

This clone was observed many times. This chain uses TRBV7-2 with TRBJ2-7; unclear D gene. V lost 1 base to trimming and J lost 2 bases, with 12 bases between them. CDR3 size: 15 residues. Per germline, CDR1 SGHTA and CDR2 FQGNSA. CDR3 in amino acids: CASSLGTSKAYEQYF. CDR3 sequence (DNA): TGTGCCAGCAGCTTAGGGACCTCGAAGGCCTACGAGCAGTACTTC. Using reference TRBV7-2 and TRBJ2-7 for the parts outside the CDR3, the full variable domain is GAGVSQSPSNKVTEKGKDVELRCDPISGHTALYWYRQSLGQGLEFLIYFQGNSAPDKSGLPSDRFSAERTGGSVSTLTIQRTQQEDSAVYLCASSLGTSKAYEQYFGPGTRLTVT.